The 9 T cell receptor beta chains reported below all come from one sample, sequenced in a study of siplizumab effects on memory and regulatory T cells. Here immunoSEQ multiplex PCR was the method, and the copy in TCRdb shows in-frame clones only, minus some. Altogether roughly 100,000 clones are present, over 90% being singletons, with the ten largest covering 0.62%. Sequencing was carried out using Tregs sorted from blood. The receptor source for this set is a human donor in good health.

Regarding this clone: A read error may account for a junction end that differs from germline. This chain links TRBV6-1 with TRBJ1-4, with TRBD1 matching over 11 bases. CDR3 length equals 12 residues. CDR1 is MNHNS and CDR2 is SASEGT in the germline V gene. The CDR3 sequence: CARDRGNEKLFF. In DNA, the CDR3 is TGCGCCAGGGACAGGGGGAATGAAAAACTGTTTTTT.

V and J are TRBV5-1 and TRBJ1-1, with TRBD1 matching over 8 bases. The CDR3 has 16 amino acids. The germline V gene encodes CDR1 SGHRS and CDR2 YFSETQ. With 0 bases clipped from V and 1 base from J, the junction kept 5 bases outside the gene matches. The CDR3 loop is CASSLESTGANTEAFF. The CDR3 nucleotides read TGCGCCAGCAGCTTGGAGTCGACAGGGGCGAACACTGAAGCTTTCTTT.

This chain connects TRBV5-1 to TRBJ2-7; D uncertain. Trimming shortened V by 0 bases and J by 1 base, and 8 bases separated the two germline ends. Germline V lookup: CDR1 SGHRS, CDR2 YFSETQ. This CDR3 contains 14 residues. The CDR3 loop is CASSLVSASYEQYF. Here the CDR3 DNA reads TGCGCCAGCAGCTTGGTGTCAGCTTCCTACGAGCAGTACTTC. The variable domain in full, completed from reference TRBV5-1 and TRBJ2-7, reads KAGVTQTPRYLIKTRGQQVTLSCSPISGHRSVSWYQQTPGQGLQFLFEYFSETQRNKGNFPGRFSGRQFSNSRSEMNVSTLELGDSALYLCASSLVSASYEQYFGPGTRLTVT.

V usage is TRBV21-1 and J usage is TRBJ1-6. TRBV21-1 is designated a pseudogene. This CDR3 region has 19 residues. CDR3 sequence: CASSKNRRPPSSYNSPLHF. CDR3 in DNA: TGTGCCAGCAGCAAAAACAGGAGGCCTCCCAGCTCCTATAATTCACCCCTCCACTTT.

The chain is built from TRBV21-1 and TRBJ2-3; the table's TRBD1 call for D was not verified on the DNA. TRBV21-1 counts as a pseudogene. This CDR3 has 16 residues. In DNA, the CDR3 is TGTGCCAGCAGCACCGGACAGGGGGCCGGCACAGATACGCAGTATTTT. The encoded protein is CASSTGQGAGTDTQYF.

This chain links TRBV5-1 with TRBJ1-4; D remains ambiguous. The CDR3 runs to 15 residues. The germline V and J ends were trimmed by 1 base and 4 bases, with 11 bases remaining between them. The germline gives CDR1 SGHRS, CDR2 YFSETQ. The CDR3 spells CASSLMGVVNEKLFF. CDR3 nucleotides: TGCGCCAGCAGCTTGATGGGCGTGGTTAATGAAAAACTGTTTTTT.

V gene TRBV7-2 combines with J gene TRBJ1-1; no reliable D call. The V end lost 1 base, the J end lost 3 bases, and 0 bases lay between the germline ends. The germline V gene encodes CDR1 SGHTA and CDR2 FQGNSA. The CDR3 is 11 residues long. This chain's CDR3 is CASSLDTEAFF. The CDR3 nucleotides read TGTGCCAGCAGCTTAGACACTGAAGCTTTCTTT.

The chain joins TRBV29-1 to TRBJ2-3; TRBD2 agrees at 11 bases. The CDR3 spans 14 residues. The germline gives CDR1 SQVTM, CDR2 ANQGSEA. V gave up 6 bases and J gave up 6 bases; unmatched junction bases: 8. CDR3 coding DNA: TGCAGCGTGTTTAGCGGGGGGGCTGGGGATACGCAGTATTTT. Protein product: CSVFSGGAGDTQYF.

This chain connects TRBV11-3 to TRBJ1-1; D is ambiguous. Deletions cut 5 bases from V and 1 base from J, with 8 bases between. This CDR3 contains 13 residues. Germline V gives CDR1 SGHNT, CDR2 YENEEA. The CDR3 coding sequence is TGTGCCAGCAGCCGCGGATGGAACACTGAAGCTTTCTTT. Residues: CASSRGWNTEAFF.